This T cell receptor (beta chain) emerged from a study of breast tumors, draining lymph nodes, adjacent tissues. Broader study findings: Data fit most tumor T cells coming from lymph node, expanding in tumor. Tumor repertoires ranked between lymph nodes and nontumor tissue in diversity, with V and J gene preferences.

This clonotype was detected many times. Antigen specificity is unknown. The CDR3 loop spans 13 amino acids. V lost 5 bases and J 0 bases, leaving 8 bases between the germline ends. Germline lookup yields CDR1 MNHEY and CDR2 SMNVEV (reference sequence). TCRdb used MiXCR to reprocess the multiplex PCR reads, holding one entry per CDR3 protein. In the table there are over 70,000 distinct CDR3 sequences, roughly 28% of which are singletons. The lymph nodes were axillary draining lymph nodes from breast cancer patients. The chain employs TRBV27 and TRBJ2-7; a weak D match, TRBD1 (6 bases). The sequence was obtained from a female donor with breast cancer. Some clones in this sample may be carry-over from other donors' samples. Sample: axillary lymph node tissue. As DNA, the CDR3 is TGTGCCAGCAGTGGGACAAACTCCTACGAGCAGTACTTC. Protein: CASSGTNSYEQYF.